This T cell receptor beta chain was identified in a study of shared clonotypes between healthy human individuals (dated by TCRdb to the early 2020s). At the level of the whole study: A couple of women and a few men aged 18 to 49 years were included in the cohort. Per donor, leukapheresis produced somewhere between about 0.85 and 8.9 billion PBMCs. For each donor, CD4 naive and CD4 memory were each given three plates, CD8 naive was given two plates, and CD8 memory was given one plate. Different laboratories and diverse techniques were used to prepare libraries and sequence TCR repertoires, to increase sequencing depth and limit assay-specific biases. To estimate repertoire size and how much clonotype sharing occurs between individuals, the study deeply sequenced the blood TCR repertoires of 5 or 6 healthy adults.

The CDR3 contains 13 residues, cysteine and phenylalanine counted. Only CDR3 DNA remains: 39 bases, in frame from the first base. V is trimmed back by 4 bases and J by 8 bases, and the junction contains 6 bases that no gene match accounts for. CDR1 and CDR2, per the germline V gene, are SGDLS and YYNGEE. Concerning this clone itself: Its cognate antigen has yet to be identified. Per-nucleotide qualities are absent, and no much larger clonotype sits a single base away.

TCR CDR3 regions were amplified from genomic DNA by multiplex PCR using the deep immunoSEQ assay. Extracted genomic DNA from each cell subset was distributed evenly across all wells of several immunoSEQ 96-well plates, and each plate was treated as a replicate. For sorted subsets, about 200 ng genomic DNA, equal to 30,000 or so T cell genomes, was loaded into each replicate PCR. The purified libraries were quantified using a Qubit 3.0 fluorometer, sized with a Bioanalyzer 2100, and then quantified again using the KAPA Library Quantification kit. Each immunoSEQ 96-well plate was sequenced on its own single-read 150-cycle Illumina NextSeq 550 flow cell. In the authors' own workflow: Because only junctional sequences without quality scores were contained in the immunoSEQ output, filtering matching that applied to full-length reads could not be performed. Sequences were annotated with PyIR, a Python wrapper for IgBLAST v1.9, and V/J genes and CDR3 were assigned using IMGT germline references. Reads were removed for weak V/J assignments (E-value above 1e-6), missing CDR3, stop codons, out-of-frame junctions, or ambiguous translated residues. V3J clonotypes were defined as sequences sharing the same inferred V gene, J gene, and CDR3 amino acid sequence. Percentage overlap between repertoires was computed as shared unique clonotypes divided by the size of the smaller repertoire. Repertoire richness was assessed with RTK rarefaction, the Chao1 estimator, and Recon v2.1 estimates of unobserved clonotypes. Generation probabilities for all TCRbeta clonotypes obtained by the gDNA method from a handful of donors were computed using OLGA. TCRdb retrieved this table from immuneACCESS and kept in-frame rearrangements only. Not all clones are present; in checked studies, unresolved V genes account for under half, and no reason is known for the remainder. V, J and clone size derive from that table, while D and trimming were established from the DNA sequence. The sample has over 2 million clones on record, around 93% of them singletons. Around 0.35% of the sample goes to the ten largest clones.

Study-wide findings and limitations: Approximately 5% of naive CD4, 3.5% of naive CD8, about 2.1% of memory CD4, and around 0.42% of memory CD8 clonotypes were shared across several donors. Compared with non-shared clonotypes, clonotypes shared by all four sorted-subset donors had higher generation probabilities. Only blood was sampled, and tissue TCR repertoires likely differ from those in blood. Rarefaction of sorted-subset datasets indicated incomplete sequencing despite the large sequencing depth. Naive subsets generally had larger estimated clonotype richness than memory subsets did. The small number of donors limited the genetic and exposure-history diversity represented. Pairwise subsampling led to the expectation that sequencing depth would affect the degree of clonotype sharing among donors.

Healthy HIV-negative adults with no recently reported acute infections or vaccinations were included as donors. Every donor was a Caucasian adult residing in Nashville, Tennessee, USA. CD4+ T cells were enriched by magnetic negative selection; naive cells were then positively selected on CD45RA, and the negative fraction formed the memory subset. Blood was obtained by leukapheresis, after which PBMCs were separated by Ficoll-Histopaque density gradient centrifugation and cryopreserved in liquid nitrogen vapor phase. Analytical flow cytometry was used to check the purity and quantity of every magnetically sorted T cell population. From each sorted fraction, genomic DNA was isolated and quantified by UV absorbance on a Nanodrop 2000c.

Rearrangement joined TRBV9 to TRBJ1-1; the junction holds 9 bases that match TRBD1. The sample was naive CD4+ T cells from PBMCs. The label giving this sample's cell subset or site can be read as: CD45RA+ positively selected. This receptor was obtained from a young man in good health. Some clones in this sample may be carry-over from other donors' samples. Here is the DNA: TGTGCCAGCAGCACACAGGGGGCTGCCGAAGCTTTCTTT. Its amino acids are CASSTQGAAEAFF.